A selection of T cell receptor beta chains follows, all from one sample in a study of blood T cell repertoires in COVID-19. Some clones are missing from TCRdb's copy, which holds only in-frame ones; the method was immunoSEQ multiplex PCR. This table has 39,000 or so clones, approximately 85% appearing once. The sequenced sample was peripheral blood. These receptor sequences come from a man between 35 and 55 years old with active or convalescent COVID-19. Both conserved end residues are part of each CDR3. Not every row has a clone size; where given, it reads once, few, many or a size class.

j_call | clone_size | v_call | cdr3_aa
TRBJ1-5 | . | TRBV12-5 | CASGLGQGAYSNQPQHF
TRBJ2-5 | . | TRBV5-4 | CASSLGGQGRLTQYF
TRBJ1-1 | . | TRBV6-6 | CAIASGFGQLNTEAFF
TRBJ2-7 | . | TRBV7-2 | CASSLDGGRASYEQYF
TRBJ2-5 | . | TRBV7-2 | CASSLWTSGTVTQYF
TRBJ1-5 | . | TRBV11-2 | CASSLVIQGGNQPQHF
TRBJ1-5 | . | TRBV27 | CASSLRGGNQPQHF
TRBJ1-5 | few | TRBV4-1 | CASSQPGRKRGQPQHF
TRBJ1-5 | . | TRBV7-8 | CASSPQTAFNQPQHF
TRBJ1-5 | . | TRBV28 | CASRSEKGVGGNQPQHF
TRBJ1-2 | . | TRBV30 | CAWSTGGRNYGYTF
TRBJ1-5 | . | TRBV28 | CASSSRGLSSNQPQHF
TRBJ2-7 | . | TRBV27 | CASSLWEKRHYEQYF
TRBJ1-2 | . | TRBV29-1 | CSGQGYGYTF
TRBJ2-1 | . | TRBV4-1 | CASATSRNEQFF
TRBJ1-2 | once | TRBV5-4 | CASSFRDRGNGYTF
TRBJ2-5 | . | TRBV19 | CASSQTGGAKETQYF
TRBJ1-1 | . | TRBV27 | CASSLPGMNTEAFF
TRBJ2-3 | . | TRBV30 | CAWSVGGAGADTQYF
TRBJ1-2 | . | TRBV19 | CASSMGRTGGLHGYTF
TRBJ2-2 | . | TRBV28 | CASNAPAGTGELFF
TRBJ1-1 | . | TRBV5-1 | CASSFTSTNTEAFF
TRBJ2-3 | . | TRBV27 | CASRLAQSTDTQYF